Below are 13 T cell receptor beta chains sequenced from a single sample in a study of regulatory T cells in long-lasting Graves disease. Construction of TCR beta libraries relied on iRepertoire HTBI primers and on Arm-PCR targeting CDR3 regions. One entry per CDR3 protein, called by TCRdb with MiXCR from the multiplex PCR reads. The profile shows around 480,000 distinct CDR3 sequences, roughly 17% of them singletons. Noted time point: newly diagnosed GD, antithyroid drugs for less than 3 months. After RNA was extracted from PBMCs, the TCR library was made from it. These sequences were also reported in another study, on T cells in Graves' hyperthyroidism and ophthalmopathy.

The input for sequencing was peripheral blood mononuclear cells (PBMCs), taken at new diagnosis, from a patient treated with antithyroid drugs. The receptors shown here come from a man aged 40-55 years with Graves disease.

The chain joins TRBV10-3 to TRBJ1-2, with TRBD1 as a possible D gene (5 bases). Germline assignment: CDR1 ENHRY and CDR2 SYGVKD. The V end was cut by 4 bases, the J end by 4 bases, with 10 bases between. CDR3 length equals 13 residues. CDR3 sequence: CAISVDSPYGYTF. The CDR3 DNA follows: TGTGCCATCAGTGTCGACAGCCCCTATGGCTACACCTTC.

This clonotype was seen at least ten times. The chain recombines TRBV6-5 with TRBJ1-1; D call uncertain. This CDR3 has 14 amino acids. With 1 base removed from V and 1 base from J, the gap between germline ends came to 7 bases. The germline gives CDR1 MNHEY, CDR2 SVGAGI. The CDR3 region is CASSYLGGNTEAFF. The DNA of the CDR3 is TGTGCCAGCAGTTACTTGGGCGGGAACACTGAAGCTTTCTTT.

The table lists this clonotype with a few counts. The chain couples TRBV7-2 to TRBJ1-2; D is perhaps TRBD1 (6 bases). The CDR3 runs to 13 residues. V was clipped by 6 bases and J by 3 bases, with 11 bases between them. CDR1 is SGHTA and CDR2 is FQGNSA in the germline V gene. The CDR3: CASSFKGDYGYTF. The CDR3 coding sequence is TGTGCCAGCAGTTTTAAGGGGGACTATGGCTACACCTTC.

This clonotype has ten or more counts. The V call is TRBV3-1, the J call TRBJ2-2; D gene ambiguous. The CDR3 loop spans 15 amino acids. Trimming removed 4 bases at V and 2 bases at J, with 11 bases between. Germline CDR1 is LGHDT and CDR2 is YNNKEL (reference sequence). CDR3 sequence (DNA): TGTGCCAGCAGCCCCCGCAGGTACAACACCGGGGAGCTGTTTTTT. Translated: CASSPRRYNTGELFF.

The chain uses TRBV2 and TRBJ1-1; D may be TRBD1 (6 bases). Germline V gene lookup returns CDR1 SNHLY and CDR2 FYNNEI. The CDR3 has 15 amino acids. V was trimmed by 10 bases and J by 0 bases, leaving 18 bases between them. The CDR3 DNA is TGTGCCATTAACTCCGTGGGGGCCATGAACACTGAAGCTTTCTTT. Translation: CAINSVGAMNTEAFF.

This clonotype was counted a few times. With a much larger clone just one base away, this may be a read error. V usage is TRBV28 and J usage is TRBJ2-7, with 7 bases identical to TRBD1. The CDR3 runs 14 residues. The germline CDR1 and CDR2 sequences are MDHEN and SYDVKM. The DNA of the CDR3 is TGTGCCTGCAGCTTGACAGGGAGTCTCTACGAGCAGTACTTC. Translating it yields CACSLTGSLYEQYF.

Note on this clonotype: One junction end does not reproduce the germline sequence, and a read error may be involved. CDR3 in DNA: TGTGCCAGCAGGGTCGGGACAGGGTTTTTCGCCGGGGAGCTGGTTTTT. The encoded protein is CASRVGTGFFAGELVF. The chain has TRBV28 and TRBJ2-2; the match to TRBD1 covers 9 bases. This CDR3 is built from 16 residues. The germline V gene encodes CDR1 MDHEN and CDR2 SYDVKM.

The rearrangement links TRBV14 to TRBJ2-3; 12 bases map to TRBD2. Germline assignment: CDR1 SGHDN and CDR2 FVKESK. The trim removed 4 bases at V and 0 bases at J, leaving 5 bases unmatched. This CDR3 region has 17 residues. CDR3 sequence reads: CASSRTSGRTSTDTQYF. The CDR3 DNA reads TGTGCCAGCAGCCGAACTAGCGGGAGGACTAGCACAGATACGCAGTATTTT.

V gene TRBV12-3 or TRBV12-4 combines with J gene TRBJ2-2; D is possibly TRBD1 (6 bases). Trimming took 6 bases from V and 6 from J, leaving 14 bases between them. This CDR3 spans 14 amino acids. The CDR3 DNA reads TGTGCCAGCAGCCGGGACATCCGGTCCGGGGAGCTGTTTTTT. Encoded protein: CASSRDIRSGELFF.

This clonotype was detected ten times or more. V gene TRBV6-2 or TRBV6-3 combines with J gene TRBJ2-7; TRBD2 is a possible D gene (6 bases). Trimming stripped 2 bases from V and 6 bases from J, with 11 bases between. The CDR3 totals 13 residues. CDR1 MNHEY and CDR2 SVGEGT come from the germline V gene. CDR3: CASSYGREGEQYF. The DNA of the CDR3 is TGTGCCAGCAGTTACGGGCGGGAAGGCGAGCAGTACTTC.

Note on this clonotype: A much larger clone differs by one base, so this may be a read error. The chain employs TRBV2 and TRBJ1-5, with no clear D. Looked up from germline, CDR1 is SNHLY and CDR2 is FYNNEI. The CDR3 extends over 16 amino acids. CDR3 coding DNA: TGTGCCACCAGTGACCCAGGCGGCAATAGCAATCAGCCCCGGCATTTT. Encoded protein: CATSDPGGNSNQPRHF.

The chain has TRBV24-1 and TRBJ2-1, with 10 bases matching TRBD2. The last part of the DNA fits TRBJ2-5 better; the J call may be wrong. The CDR3 spans 14 residues. CDR1 is KGHDR, CDR2 SFDVKD, per germline. The DNA of the CDR3 is TGTGCCACCAGAGCTAGCGGGAGTGGGGAGACCCAGTACTTC. It translates to CATRASGSGETQYF.

This clonotype was picked up many times. This chain uses TRBV11-2 with TRBJ2-7; D is possibly TRBD1 (6 bases). Deletions cut 5 bases from V and 3 bases from J, with 14 bases between. The germline V gene encodes CDR1 SGHAT and CDR2 FQNNGV. This CDR3 has 14 amino acids. CDR3 DNA: TGTGCCAGCAGCCCAACAGGGCCTTTCTACGAGCAGTACTTC. This codes for CASSPTGPFYEQYF.